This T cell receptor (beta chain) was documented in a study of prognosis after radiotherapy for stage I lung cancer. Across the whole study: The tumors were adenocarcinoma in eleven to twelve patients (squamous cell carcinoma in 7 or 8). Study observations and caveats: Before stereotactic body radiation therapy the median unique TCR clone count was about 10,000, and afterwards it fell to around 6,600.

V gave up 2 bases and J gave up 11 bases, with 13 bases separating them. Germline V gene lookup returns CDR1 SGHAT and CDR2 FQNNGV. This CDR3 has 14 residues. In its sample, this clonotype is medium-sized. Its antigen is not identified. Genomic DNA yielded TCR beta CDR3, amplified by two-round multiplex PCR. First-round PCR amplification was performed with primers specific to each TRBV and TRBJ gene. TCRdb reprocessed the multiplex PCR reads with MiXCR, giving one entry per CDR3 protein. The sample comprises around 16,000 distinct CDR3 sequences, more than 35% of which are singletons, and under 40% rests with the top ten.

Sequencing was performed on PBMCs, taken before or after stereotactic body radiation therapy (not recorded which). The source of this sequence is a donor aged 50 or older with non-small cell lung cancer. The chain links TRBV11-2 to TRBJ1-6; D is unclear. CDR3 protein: CASSLSKGNPPLHF. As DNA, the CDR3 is TGTGCCAGCAGCTTATCTAAGGGCAATCCACCCCTCCACTTT.